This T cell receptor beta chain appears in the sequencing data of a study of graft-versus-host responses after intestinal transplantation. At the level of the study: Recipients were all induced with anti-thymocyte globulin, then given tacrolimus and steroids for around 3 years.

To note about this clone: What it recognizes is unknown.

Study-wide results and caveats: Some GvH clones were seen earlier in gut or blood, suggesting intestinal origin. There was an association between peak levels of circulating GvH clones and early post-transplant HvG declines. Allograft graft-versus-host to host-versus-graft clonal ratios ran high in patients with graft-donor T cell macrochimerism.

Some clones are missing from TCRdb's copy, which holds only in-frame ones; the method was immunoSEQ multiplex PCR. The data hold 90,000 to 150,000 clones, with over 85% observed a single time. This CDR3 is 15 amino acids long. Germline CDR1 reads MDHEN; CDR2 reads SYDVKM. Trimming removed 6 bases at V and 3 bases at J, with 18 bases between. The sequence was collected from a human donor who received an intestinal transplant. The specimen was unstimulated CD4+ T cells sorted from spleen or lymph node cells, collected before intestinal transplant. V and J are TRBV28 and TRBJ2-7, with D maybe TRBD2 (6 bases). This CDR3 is CASSYFGSGNYEQYF. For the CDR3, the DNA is TGTGCCAGCAGCTACTTTGGTAGCGGAAACTACGAGCAGTACTTC.